Each of the 29 T cell receptor beta chains below was sequenced from the same sample in a study of control samples from healthy donors and cancer patients. Measured with immunoSEQ multiplex PCR; TCRdb has only the in-frame clones, and not every one. The table lists fewer than 500,000 clones, around nine tenths of them singletons. Sample: PBMCs. The receptors here all came from a man between 35 and 55 years old with head and neck cancer.

This clone came up once. This sequence joins TRBV7-6 and TRBJ1-1; D is ambiguous. This CDR3 has 13 residues. V was trimmed by 4 bases and J by 1 base, leaving 7 bases between them. Germline V gene sequence: CDR1 SGHVS, CDR2 FNYEAQ. Here the CDR3 reads CASSSAENTEAFF. The CDR3 nucleotides are TGTGCCAGCAGCTCAGCGGAGAACACTGAAGCTTTCTTT.

This chain joins TRBV11-2 and TRBJ2-7; 10 bases align to TRBD2. CDR1 and CDR2 (germline): SGHAT, FQNNGV. The CDR3 runs to 15 residues. The V and J ends lost 4 bases and 2 bases, in that order; junction bases with no gene match: 5. The CDR3 nucleotides read TGTGCCAGCAGCTCCTCCAGCGGGAGGGCCTACGAGCAGTACTTC. Residues: CASSSSSGRAYEQYF.

This rearrangement joins TRBV28 to TRBJ2-7, with TRBD2 identical over 7 bases. The ends lost 5 bases at V and 6 bases at J; junction bases unmatched: 13. Germline V lookup: CDR1 MDHEN, CDR2 SYDVKM. The CDR3 length is 15 residues. As DNA, the CDR3 is TGTGCCAGCAGTCCTTGGGGGGAGGGTCCCCGCGAGCAGTACTTC. Protein sequence: CASSPWGEGPREQYF. Variable domain in full (rest from reference TRBV28 and TRBJ2-7): DVKVTQSSRYLVKRTGEKVFLECVQDMDHENMFWYRQDPGLGLRLIYFSYDVKMKEKGDIPEGYSVSREKKERFSLILESASTNQTSMYLCASSPWGEGPREQYFGPGTRLTVT.

V and J are TRBV19 and TRBJ1-1; 8 bases map to TRBD1. The CDR3 consists of 16 residues. Germline CDR1 is LNHDA and CDR2 is SQIVND (reference sequence). Trimming took 3 bases from V and 0 from J; bases not matched to a gene: 6. DNA of the CDR3: TGTGCCAGTAGTATCGGCCAGGGGGCAATGAACACTGAAGCTTTCTTT. Amino acids: CASSIGQGAMNTEAFF. The complete variable domain, with remaining parts taken from reference TRBV19 and TRBJ1-1, reads DGGITQSPKYLFRKEGQNVTLSCEQNLNHDAMYWYRQDPGQGLRLIYYSQIVNDFQKGDIAEGYSVSREKKESFPLTVTSAQKNPTAFYLCASSIGQGAMNTEAFFGQGTRLTVV.

The rearrangement joins TRBV6-5 to TRBJ1-3, with a weak D call TRBD1 (6 bases). Trimming took off 5 bases at V and 0 bases at J, with 11 bases between the two ends. Germline values: CDR1 MNHEY, CDR2 SVGAGI. This CDR3 is 15 amino acids long. CDR3 DNA: TGTGCCAGCAGTCCCTGGACAGACTCTGGAAACACCATATATTTT. It specifies CASSPWTDSGNTIYF.

This rearrangement joins TRBV5-6 to TRBJ1-3, with TRBD1 matching 9 bases. The CDR3 has 15 amino acids. V dropped 3 bases and J dropped 6; count of bases not matched to a gene: 7. Germline CDR1 reads SGHDT; CDR2 reads YYEEEE. The CDR3 bases are TGTGCCAGCAGCTCAGGACAGGGGTATTCAAACACCATATATTTT. Residues: CASSSGQGYSNTIYF.

The chain's CDR3 is CASSLDQAGGYYEQYF. The CDR3 DNA reads TGTGCCAGCAGCTTAGATCAAGCGGGAGGATACTACGAGCAGTACTTC. The chain combines TRBV11-2 with TRBJ2-7; 9 bases match TRBD2. The V and J ends lost 0 bases and 3 bases, in that order; junction bases with no gene match: 6. Germline V gene lookup returns CDR1 SGHAT and CDR2 FQNNGV. The CDR3 spans 16 residues.

Here the CDR3 DNA reads TGTGCCAGCAGGCAAGGTGGTGTCGCGGTGGGCGAGCAGTACTTC. It yields the protein CASRQGGVAVGEQYF. The genes are TRBV13 and TRBJ2-7; D is unclear. The germline gives CDR1 PRHDT, CDR2 FYEKMQ (reference sequence). The V gene lost 6 bases and the J gene lost 6 bases, with 21 bases spanning the gap. The CDR3 sequence is 15 residues long.

The gene calls are TRBV24-1 and TRBJ1-5, with D possibly TRBD1 on 5 matching bases. V was cut by 2 bases and J by 2 bases, with 24 bases left in between. The CDR3 contains 20 residues. CDR1 is KGHDR and CDR2 is SFDVKD in the germline V gene. The CDR3 region has the DNA TGTGCCACCAGTGATTCGACCGAATACCGGGGCAGGTCGGGCAATCAGCCCCAGCATTTT. The encoded protein is CATSDSTEYRGRSGNQPQHF.

The V gene is TRBV27, the J gene TRBJ2-3; D gene uncertain. The CDR3 spans 12 residues. Germline V gene data show CDR1 as MNHEY and CDR2 as SMNVEV (reference sequence). V lost 7 bases to trimming and J lost 2 bases, with 7 bases between them. The CDR3 region has the DNA TGTGCCAGCACTGGCCACACAGATACGCAGTATTTT. As protein: CASTGHTDTQYF.

This sequence joins TRBV28 and TRBJ1-4, with D tentatively TRBD1 (5 bases). Per the germline V gene, CDR1 is MDHEN and CDR2 is SYDVKM. V lost 6 bases and J lost 8, with 13 bases in between. The CDR3 covers 13 residues. In nucleotides, the CDR3 is TGTGCCAGCAGGGGACGGAAGAGGGAAAAACTGTTTTTT. It encodes CASRGRKREKLFF. Full variable domain (rest looked up from reference TRBV28 and TRBJ1-4): DVKVTQSSRYLVKRTGEKVFLECVQDMDHENMFWYRQDPGLGLRLIYFSYDVKMKEKGDIPEGYSVSREKKERFSLILESASTNQTSMYLCASRGRKREKLFFGSGTQLSVL.

This rearrangement joins TRBV7-2 to TRBJ1-2; 12 nucleotides align to TRBD1. This CDR3 is 15 amino acids long. Per the germline V gene, CDR1 is SGHTA and CDR2 is FQGNSA. The J segment lost 5 bases and the V segment lost 6 bases, leaving 7 bases of the junction unmatched. DNA of the CDR3: TGTGCCAGCAGTATAGGGACAGGGGGCCGTTATGGCTACACCTTC. Translated: CASSIGTGGRYGYTF.

V is TRBV4-2 and J is TRBJ1-2; D is unresolved. Per germline, CDR1 LGHNA and CDR2 YNFKEQ. V was trimmed by 0 bases and J by 0 bases, leaving 11 bases between them. This CDR3 has 16 residues. The CDR3 protein is CASSQDPWAANYGYTF. DNA for the CDR3: TGTGCCAGCAGCCAAGATCCATGGGCAGCTAACTATGGCTACACCTTC.

V and J are TRBV6-5 and TRBJ2-1, with D unclear. The CDR3 covers 15 residues. Germline V gives CDR1 MNHEY, CDR2 SVGAGI. Trimming stripped 2 bases from V and 5 bases from J, with 13 bases between. The CDR3 DNA follows: TGTGCCAGCAGTTACGTCTCCGGACGACACAATGAGCAGTTCTTC. The encoded protein is CASSYVSGRHNEQFF.

The chain recombines TRBV27 with TRBJ2-7, with D possibly called TRBD1 or TRBD2 (6 bases each). The CDR3 spans 16 residues. Per the germline V gene, CDR1 is MNHEY and CDR2 is SMNVEV (reference sequence). Between the trimmed V and J ends, which lost 4 bases and 1 base, there was a span of 17 bases. This CDR3 is CASSSKGGPTSYEQYF. Here the CDR3 DNA reads TGTGCCAGCAGTTCCAAGGGGGGCCCAACTTCCTACGAGCAGTACTTC.

The chain has TRBV7-2 and TRBJ2-7; 8 nucleotides match TRBD1. V was pared by 4 bases and J by 6 bases, with 14 bases of the junction left unmatched. This CDR3 is built from 16 residues. The germline V gene encodes CDR1 SGHTA and CDR2 FQGNSA. CDR3 nucleotide sequence: TGTGCCAGCAGCTCGACTGCTATCACAGGGGGGCGCGAGCAGTACTTC. Its translation is CASSSTAITGGREQYF.

The chain couples TRBV6-4 to TRBJ2-7, with D unresolved. The CDR3 sequence is 12 residues long. Germline V gene sequence: CDR1 MRHNA, CDR2 SNTAGT. V was cut by 6 bases and J by 7 bases, with 13 bases left in between. CDR3: CASRETTREQYF. The CDR3 nucleotides read TGTGCCAGCAGGGAAACGACTCGGGAGCAGTACTTC.

The chain couples TRBV28 to TRBJ1-6, with no clear D. CDR1 is MDHEN, CDR2 SYDVKM, per germline. Between the trimmed V and J ends, which lost 7 bases and 7 bases, there was a span of 17 bases. CDR3 length: 15 amino acids. The CDR3 loop is CASKEQQYSNSPLHF. The CDR3 DNA reads as TGTGCCAGCAAGGAGCAACAGTACTCCAATTCACCCCTCCACTTT. Looking up the rest from reference TRBV28 and TRBJ1-6 gives the full variable domain: DVKVTQSSRYLVKRTGEKVFLECVQDMDHENMFWYRQDPGLGLRLIYFSYDVKMKEKGDIPEGYSVSREKKERFSLILESASTNQTSMYLCASKEQQYSNSPLHFGNGTRLTVT.

The chain has TRBV14 and TRBJ2-2, with unresolved D. CDR1 is SGHDN and CDR2 is FVKESK in the germline V gene. Trimming pared 1 base from V and 5 bases from J, leaving 5 bases between. CDR3 length equals 13 residues. The CDR3 region has the DNA TGTGCCAGCAGCCAAGCCATGACCGGGGAGCTGTTTTTT. Encoded protein: CASSQAMTGELFF.

In regard to this clone: The same CDR3 is also encoded by other DNA sequences in this sample. CDR3 sequence: CAWSVQETQYF. The CDR3 DNA reads as TGTGCCTGGAGTGTACAGGAGACCCAGTACTTC. This sequence joins TRBV30 and TRBJ2-5; D is uncertain. This CDR3 comprises 11 residues. The germline V and J ends were trimmed by 0 bases and 5 bases, with 4 bases remaining between them. The germline V gene has CDR1 GTSNPN and CDR2 SVGIG (reference sequence).

CDR3 amino acids: CASSYRPPHEQYF. The CDR3 nucleotides are TGTGCCAGCAGTTACCGCCCCCCACACGAGCAGTACTTC. The rearrangement links TRBV6-5 to TRBJ2-7, with no clear D. The germline V gene encodes CDR1 MNHEY and CDR2 SVGAGI. The germline V and J ends were trimmed by 2 bases and 5 bases, with 10 bases remaining between them. This CDR3 has 13 residues.

The chain couples TRBV6-5 to TRBJ2-3, with D unresolved. V was cut by 10 bases and J by 0 bases, with 11 bases left in between. The germline gives CDR1 MNHEY, CDR2 SVGAGI. CDR3 length: 13 residues. CDR3 nucleotides: TGTGCCACCTTGAAAACTAGCACAGATACGCAGTATTTT. Protein: CATLKTSTDTQYF.

V usage is TRBV28 and J usage is TRBJ1-4; 10 bases agree with TRBD1. Germline V gene lookup returns CDR1 MDHEN and CDR2 SYDVKM. The CDR3 runs 14 residues. V was clipped by 8 bases and J by 8 bases; unmatched bases: 8. Here the CDR3 DNA reads TGTGCCAGCGGGGGACAGGGGTTGGCGGAAAAACTGTTTTTT. Protein product: CASGGQGLAEKLFF.

This chain joins TRBV27 and TRBJ1-5, with 7 bases fitting TRBD1. Germline V gene lookup returns CDR1 MNHEY and CDR2 SMNVEV (reference sequence). V was clipped by 4 bases and J by 5 bases; unmatched bases: 5. The CDR3 contains 14 residues. CDR3 residues: CASSSQGRDQPQHF. The CDR3 DNA reads as TGTGCCAGCAGTTCACAGGGGAGGGATCAGCCCCAGCATTTT.

The rearrangement links TRBV3-1 (or the pseudogene TRBV3-2) to TRBJ1-6; no clear D. V lost 1 base, J lost 5 bases, and 9 bases lay in between. The CDR3 is made up of 15 amino acids. CDR1 LGHDT and CDR2 YNNKEL come from the germline V gene (reference sequence). The CDR3 is CASSQGPANNSPLHF. DNA for the CDR3: TGTGCCAGCAGCCAAGGGCCCGCTAATAATTCACCCCTCCACTTT.

This chain joins TRBV28 and TRBJ2-1; 7 nucleotides align to TRBD1. Germline CDR1 MDHEN, CDR2 SYDVKM. V gave up 5 bases and J gave up 0 bases; unmatched junction bases: 7. The CDR3 extends over 16 amino acids. The CDR3 region is CASSRGDSSSYNEQFF. The CDR3, as DNA: TGTGCCAGCAGTCGAGGGGACAGTAGCTCCTACAATGAGCAGTTCTTC.

V and J are TRBV7-6 and TRBJ2-7; possibly TRBD2 for D (6 bases). The CDR3 sequence is 15 residues long. The V gene's germline CDR1 is SGHVS and CDR2 FNYEAQ. The ends were cut back, 5 bases at V and 2 bases at J, with 16 bases in the middle. CDR3 loop: CASSGERGLTYEQYF. The CDR3 nucleotides are TGTGCCAGCAGCGGCGAGAGAGGACTAACCTACGAGCAGTACTTC.

This sequence joins TRBV28 and TRBJ2-2; TRBD2 agrees at 10 bases. Germline CDR1 and CDR2: MDHEN and SYDVKM. With 5 bases clipped from V and 1 base from J, the junction kept 7 bases outside the gene matches. The CDR3 consists of 17 residues. The chain's CDR3 is CASSPPRTSGNTGELFF. The CDR3 region has the DNA TGTGCCAGCAGTCCCCCCCGGACTAGCGGGAACACCGGGGAGCTGTTTTTT.

The chain recombines TRBV25-1 with TRBJ1-1; tentative D call: TRBD1 (5 bases). The V gene lost 3 bases and the J gene lost 1 base, with 12 bases spanning the gap. Germline V lookup: CDR1 MGHDK, CDR2 SYGVNS. This CDR3 contains 15 residues. For the CDR3, the DNA is TGTGCCAGCAGTGACCCCTCAACAGGGAACACTGAAGCTTTCTTT. Its translation: CASSDPSTGNTEAFF.